This is a list of T cell receptor beta chains from one sample in a study of T cell repertoires in cytomegalovirus infection. MiXCR, run by TCRdb on the reads, gives a single entry per CDR3 protein. This table holds around 900,000 distinct CDR3 sequences, 31% found once. Antigens for these TCRs are unknown. The sequenced sample was cultured CD8+ T cells from PBMCs, obtained from culture after CMV antigen stimulation. These receptors all come from a human donor in good health (CMV status not recorded). Some clones in this sample may be carry-over from other donors' samples. The CDR3 runs from the conserved cysteine through the conserved F or W. The order of the fields is D gene, clone size, J gene, V gene, CDR3 protein, CDR3 DNA. A D gene is named only where the DNA matches it firmly. A row's size may be missing; if present it is once, few, many or a size class.

D: -
size: few
J: TRBJ2-7
V: TRBV28
CDR3: CASSLTGDSYEQYF
DNA: TGTGCCAGCAGTCTAACAGGTGACTCCTACGAGCAGTACTTC

D: -
size: few
J: TRBJ2-7
V: TRBV5-1
CDR3: CASRDRYEQYF
DNA: TGCGCCAGCAGGGACCGGTACGAGCAGTACTTC

D: TRBD2
size: -
J: TRBJ2-1
V: TRBV28
CDR3: CASSYSSGGNSCNEQFF
DNA: TGTGCCAGCAGCTATAGCAGCGGGGGAAACTCCTGCAATGAGCAGTTCTTC

D: -
size: -
J: TRBJ1-1
V: TRBV7-9
CDR3: CASSEGGPMNTEAFF
DNA: TGTGCCAGCAGCGAAGGGGGGCCCATGAACACTGAAGCTTTCTTT

D: -
size: -
J: TRBJ2-1
V: TRBV6-2/TRBV6-3
CDR3: CASSPTDWGSNNEQFF
DNA: TGTGCCAGCAGTCCGACGGACTGGGGGTCCAACAATGAGCAGTTCTTC

D: -
size: -
J: TRBJ1-1
V: TRBV28
CDR3: CATFGDVHTEAFF
DNA: TGTGCCACCTTTGGGGACGTTCACACTGAAGCTTTCTTT

D: TRBD1
size: -
J: TRBJ1-2
V: TRBV29-1
CDR3: CSARTRQGTNYGYTF
DNA: TGCAGCGCCCGAACCCGACAGGGTACTAACTATGGCTACACCTTC

D: -
size: -
J: TRBJ2-1
V: TRBV5-5
CDR3: CASSLQTGTTYNEQFF
DNA: TGTGCCAGCAGCTTACAAACCGGGACAACCTACAATGAGCAGTTCTTC

D: TRBD1
size: -
J: TRBJ1-2
V: TRBV6-5
CDR3: CASSYQGANGYTF
DNA: TGTGCCAGCAGTTACCAGGGGGCGAATGGCTACACCTTC

D: -
size: -
J: TRBJ2-3
V: TRBV9
CDR3: CASSVSLGLPTDTQYF
DNA: TGTGCCAGCAGCGTGTCTTTAGGACTCCCTACAGATACGCAGTATTTT

D: TRBD2
size: few
J: TRBJ2-3
V: TRBV7-6
CDR3: CASSPQAGDTDTQYF
DNA: TGTGCCAGCAGCCCACAGGCGGGGGACACAGATACGCAGTATTTT

D: -
size: once
J: TRBJ2-5
V: TRBV20-1
CDR3: CSAWDFRSRETQYF
DNA: TGCAGTGCTTGGGACTTTAGAAGTCGAGAGACCCAGTACTTC

D: TRBD1
size: -
J: TRBJ1-6
V: TRBV15
CDR3: CATSREGSGTGSSPLHF
DNA: TGTGCCACCAGCAGAGAAGGCTCCGGGACAGGGAGTTCACCCCTCCACTTT

D: -
size: many
J: TRBJ1-1
V: TRBV19
CDR3: CAVTQVGFTEAFF
DNA: TGTGCCGTTACCCAGGTGGGCTTCACTGAAGCTTTCTTT

D: -
size: -
J: TRBJ2-5
V: TRBV7-4
CDR3: CASSAGDNHRETQYF
DNA: TGTGCCAGCAGTGCAGGGGACAACCACCGAGAGACCCAGTACTTC

D: -
size: -
J: TRBJ2-1
V: TRBV4-1
CDR3: CASSQDRAGRNEQFF
DNA: TGCGCCAGCAGCCAAGATCGCGCTGGGAGGAATGAGCAGTTCTTC

D: -
size: few
J: TRBJ2-3
V: TRBV2
CDR3: CASSEGVRRGTDTQYF
DNA: TGTGCCAGCAGTGAAGGAGTTAGAAGGGGCACAGATACGCAGTATTTT

D: -
size: -
J: TRBJ2-1
V: TRBV16
CDR3: CASSQSTNEQFF
DNA: TGTGCCAGCAGCCAATCGACCAATGAGCAGTTCTTC

D: -
size: many
J: TRBJ1-2
V: TRBV7-9
CDR3: CASSPTGINDGYTF
DNA: TGTGCCAGCAGCCCAACAGGGATTAATGATGGCTACACCTTC